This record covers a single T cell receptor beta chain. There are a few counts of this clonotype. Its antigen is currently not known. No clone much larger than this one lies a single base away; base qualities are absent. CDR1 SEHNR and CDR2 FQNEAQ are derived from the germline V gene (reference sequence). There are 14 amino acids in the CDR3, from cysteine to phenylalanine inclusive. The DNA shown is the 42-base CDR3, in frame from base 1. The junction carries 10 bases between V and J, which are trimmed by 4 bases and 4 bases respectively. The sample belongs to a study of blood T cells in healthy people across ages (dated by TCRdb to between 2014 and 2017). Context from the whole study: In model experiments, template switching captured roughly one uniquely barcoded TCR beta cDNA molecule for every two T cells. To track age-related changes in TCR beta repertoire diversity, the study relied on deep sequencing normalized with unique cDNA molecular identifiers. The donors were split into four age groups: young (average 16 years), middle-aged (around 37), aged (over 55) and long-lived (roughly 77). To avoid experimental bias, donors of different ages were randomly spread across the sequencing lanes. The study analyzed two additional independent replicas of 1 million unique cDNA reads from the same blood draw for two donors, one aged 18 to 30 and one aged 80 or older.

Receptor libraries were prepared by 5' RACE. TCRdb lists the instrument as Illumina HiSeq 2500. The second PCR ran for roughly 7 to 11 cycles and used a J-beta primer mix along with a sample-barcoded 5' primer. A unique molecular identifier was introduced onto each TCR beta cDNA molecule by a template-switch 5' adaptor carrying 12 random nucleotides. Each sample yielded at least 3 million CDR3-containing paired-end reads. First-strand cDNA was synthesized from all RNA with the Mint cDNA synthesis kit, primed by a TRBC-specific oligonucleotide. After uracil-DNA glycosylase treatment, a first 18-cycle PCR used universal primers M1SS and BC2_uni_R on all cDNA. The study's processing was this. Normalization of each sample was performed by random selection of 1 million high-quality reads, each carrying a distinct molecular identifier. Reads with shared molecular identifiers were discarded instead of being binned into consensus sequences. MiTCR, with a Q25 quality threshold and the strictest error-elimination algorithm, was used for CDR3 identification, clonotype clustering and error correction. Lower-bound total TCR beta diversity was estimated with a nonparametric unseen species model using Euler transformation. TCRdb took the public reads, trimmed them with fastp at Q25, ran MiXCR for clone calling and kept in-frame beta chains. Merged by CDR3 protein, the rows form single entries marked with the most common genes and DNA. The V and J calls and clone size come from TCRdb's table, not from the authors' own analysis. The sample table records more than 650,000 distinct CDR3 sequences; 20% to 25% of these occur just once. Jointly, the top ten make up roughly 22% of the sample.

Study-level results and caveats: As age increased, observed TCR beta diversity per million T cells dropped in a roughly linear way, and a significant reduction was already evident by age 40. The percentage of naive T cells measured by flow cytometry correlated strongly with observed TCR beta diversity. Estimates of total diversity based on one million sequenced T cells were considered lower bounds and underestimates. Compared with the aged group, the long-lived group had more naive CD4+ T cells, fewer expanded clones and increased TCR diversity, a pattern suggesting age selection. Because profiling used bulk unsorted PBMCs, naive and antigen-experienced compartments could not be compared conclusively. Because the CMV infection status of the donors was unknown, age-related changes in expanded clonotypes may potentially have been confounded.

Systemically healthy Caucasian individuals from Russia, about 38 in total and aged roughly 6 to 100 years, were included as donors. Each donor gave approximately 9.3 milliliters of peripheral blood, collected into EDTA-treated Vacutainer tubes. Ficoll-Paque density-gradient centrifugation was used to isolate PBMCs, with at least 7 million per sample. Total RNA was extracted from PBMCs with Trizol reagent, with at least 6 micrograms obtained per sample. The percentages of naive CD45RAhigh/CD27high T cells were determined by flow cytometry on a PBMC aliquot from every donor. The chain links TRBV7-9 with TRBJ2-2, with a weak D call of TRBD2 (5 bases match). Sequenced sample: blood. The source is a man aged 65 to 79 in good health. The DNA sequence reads TGTGCCAGCAGCTCTGGGGAGTCCACCGGGGAGCTGTTTTTT. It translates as CASSSGESTGELFF.